This T cell receptor beta chain was found in a study of shared clonotypes between healthy human individuals. Findings and caveats of the study: Sampling covered nothing but blood. Tissue TCR repertoires likely differ from those found in blood.

Concerning this clone itself: The antigen remains undetermined.

Deep-level running was used for the assay. Sorted-subset replicate PCR reactions contained approximately 190 ng DNA, corresponding to about 30,000 T cell genomes. This table comes from immunoSEQ multiplex PCR, and its TCRdb copy is limited to in-frame clones, with some not included. The profile shows 2 million to 3 million clones, over 85% of them singletons. This CDR3 is built from 15 residues. The V end lost 2 bases, the J end lost 4 bases, and 12 bases lay between the germline ends. The germline V gene encodes CDR1 MDHEN and CDR2 SYDVKM. The sequenced sample consisted of naive CD4+ T cells from PBMCs. As to subset: CD45RA+ positively selected. The chain employs TRBV28 and TRBJ1-3, with D unclear. The clonotype comes from a young man in good health. Some clones in this sample may be carry-over from other donors' samples. CDR3 nucleotides: TGTGCCAGCAGTTTAGCGGGGAGATCGGGAAACACCATATATTTT. Encoded protein: CASSLAGRSGNTIYF. Combining the CDR3 with reference TRBV28 and TRBJ1-3 gives the whole variable domain DVKVTQSSRYLVKRTGEKVFLECVQDMDHENMFWYRQDPGLGLRLIYFSYDVKMKEKGDIPEGYSVSREKKERFSLILESASTNQTSMYLCASSLAGRSGNTIYFGEGSWLTVV.